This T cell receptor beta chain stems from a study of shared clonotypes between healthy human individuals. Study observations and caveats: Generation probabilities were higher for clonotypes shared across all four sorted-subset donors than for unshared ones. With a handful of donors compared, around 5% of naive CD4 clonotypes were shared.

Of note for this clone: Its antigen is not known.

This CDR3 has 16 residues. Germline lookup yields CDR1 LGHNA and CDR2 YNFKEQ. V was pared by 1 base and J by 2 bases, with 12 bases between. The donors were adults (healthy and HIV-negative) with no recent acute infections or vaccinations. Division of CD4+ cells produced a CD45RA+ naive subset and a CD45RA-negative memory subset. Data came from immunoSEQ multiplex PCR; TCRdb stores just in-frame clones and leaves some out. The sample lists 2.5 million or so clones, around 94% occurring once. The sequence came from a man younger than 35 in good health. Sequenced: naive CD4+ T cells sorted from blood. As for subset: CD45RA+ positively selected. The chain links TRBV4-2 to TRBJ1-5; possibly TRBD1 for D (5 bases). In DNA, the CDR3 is TGTGCCAGCAGCCAAGGAGAGGGGTCGGGCAATCAGCCCCAGCATTTT. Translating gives CASSQGEGSGNQPQHF.